These 20 T cell receptor beta chains were all obtained from the same sample, sequenced in a study of long-term antiretroviral therapy in people with HIV. A v3.0 immunoSEQ assay was performed at survey level. This table comes from immunoSEQ multiplex PCR, and its TCRdb copy is limited to in-frame clones, with some not included. Found here are tens of thousands of clones, approximately 80% of them singletons; the top ten hold less than 20%. The source was unsorted PBMCs, collected 0.5 years before starting antiretroviral therapy. These receptors were obtained from a man aged 35 to 55 with HIV.

The chain recombines TRBV4-3 with TRBJ2-2; the D is unclear. Germline V gene sequence: CDR1 LGHNA, CDR2 YSLEER. This CDR3 has 16 amino acids. V shed 1 base and J shed 6 bases, with 15 bases lying between them. The CDR3 is CASSQGAQERAGELFF. The CDR3 nucleotides are TGCGCCAGCAGCCAAGGGGCCCAGGAAAGGGCCGGGGAGCTGTTTTTT.

This chain uses TRBV9 with TRBJ2-5; 7 bases agree with TRBD2. This CDR3 region has 15 residues. Trimming removed 0 bases from V and 1 base from J; junction bases left unmatched: 3. Germline loops: CDR1 SGDLS, CDR2 YYNGEE. The CDR3 coding sequence is TGTGCCAGCAGCGTAGTGGGGGGGAGCCAAGAGACCCAGTACTTC. Translation gives CASSVVGGSQETQYF.

This chain connects TRBV18 to TRBJ1-2; 7 bases match TRBD1. The CDR3 consists of 13 residues. Germline CDR1 is KGHSH and CDR2 is LQKENI. Trimming cost V 4 bases and J 2 bases; bases outside gene matches: 1. CDR3: CASSQGANYGYTF. The CDR3 DNA reads as TGTGCCAGCTCACAGGGGGCCAACTATGGCTACACCTTC.

The chain carries TRBV5-1 and TRBJ1-5, with D unresolved. Trimming removed 1 base from V and 2 bases from J, with 4 bases in between. Per the germline V gene, CDR1 is SGHRS and CDR2 is YFSETQ. The CDR3 consists of 13 residues. The CDR3 loop reads CASSLLGNQPQHF. The CDR3 DNA is TGCGCCAGCAGCTTGCTGGGCAATCAGCCCCAGCATTTT.

This chain joins TRBV5-1 and TRBJ2-7; D may be TRBD1 or TRBD2 (5 bases each). Looked up from germline, CDR1 is SGHRS and CDR2 is YFSETQ. This CDR3 region has 12 residues. The V gene lost 0 bases and the J gene lost 6 bases, with 7 bases spanning the gap. CDR3 loop: CASSLAGTEQYF. The CDR3 region has the DNA TGCGCCAGCAGCTTGGCCGGGACCGAGCAGTACTTC.

The chain links TRBV6-5 to TRBJ1-6, with 7 nucleotides matching TRBD1. The CDR3 consists of 15 residues. J was trimmed by 9 bases and V by 0 bases; bases with no gene match: 5. Germline V gene lookup returns CDR1 MNHEY and CDR2 SVGAGI. CDR3 sequence reads: CASSYSGTAFSPLHF. The CDR3 coding sequence is TGTGCCAGCAGTTACTCCGGGACAGCCTTTTCACCCCTCCACTTT.

V usage is TRBV7-9 and J usage is TRBJ1-2, with 10 bases matching TRBD1. Germline V gene lookup returns CDR1 SEHNR and CDR2 FQNEAQ (reference sequence). The CDR3 is 16 amino acids. The J segment lost 6 bases and the V segment lost 5 bases, leaving 12 bases of the junction unmatched. The CDR3 loop reads CASSTQSGTGVNGYTF. CDR3 bases: TGTGCCAGCAGCACCCAATCCGGGACAGGGGTTAATGGCTACACCTTC.

This clone was picked up one time. At one of its ends the junction is not consistent with the germline gene, which may arise from a read error. The gene calls are TRBV28 and TRBJ2-7; 8 bases are a match to TRBD1. The CDR3 spans 15 residues. The germline V gene has CDR1 MDHEN and CDR2 SYDVKM. This CDR3 reads CASSRSGQANLKGHF. CDR3 DNA: TGTGCCAGCAGTCGTTCGGGACAGGCGAACTTAAAGGGGCACTTC.

The V and J genes are TRBV28 and TRBJ1-5; 7 bases line up with TRBD1. The length of the CDR3 is 18 residues. Germline V gene lookup returns CDR1 MDHEN and CDR2 SYDVKM. After removal of 5 bases from V and 2 bases from J, the junction contained 15 bases not matched to a gene. The CDR3 coding sequence is TGTGCCAGCAGTCTGGAAGACAGGGTCGGGCAAGGCAATCAGCCCCAGCATTTT. This gives the protein CASSLEDRVGQGNQPQHF.

The J gene is TRBJ1-5, the V gene TRBV7-9; no firm D call. CDR1 and CDR2 (germline): SEHNR, FQNEAQ (reference sequence). The CDR3 has 16 amino acids. Trimming removed 4 bases from V and 2 bases from J, with 15 bases in between. DNA for the CDR3: TGTGCCAGCAGCTCGGGAGGGATATGGGGCAATCAGCCCCAGCATTTT. Its protein is CASSSGGIWGNQPQHF.

The chain has TRBV7-9 and TRBJ2-7, with D perhaps matching TRBD2 (5 bases). Trimming cost V 2 bases and J 3 bases, with 11 bases left between them. Germline values: CDR1 SEHNR, CDR2 FQNEAQ (reference sequence). The CDR3 covers 14 residues. Written as DNA, the CDR3 is TGTGCCAGCAGCTTAAGGGAGCGGAACTACGAGCAGTACTTC. Translation: CASSLRERNYEQYF.

Written as DNA, the CDR3 is TGTGCCAGCAGCTTTAGCGGGGACGAGAGTGATACGCAGTATTTT. This codes for CASSFSGDESDTQYF. This chain links TRBV7-9 with TRBJ2-3; 8 bases line up with TRBD2. Germline V gene data show CDR1 as SEHNR and CDR2 as FQNEAQ (reference sequence). With 3 bases clipped from V and 6 bases from J, the junction kept 8 bases outside the gene matches. The CDR3 has 15 residues.

This clone came up once. V is TRBV4-2 and J is TRBJ1-1; D remains unclear. The CDR3 has 16 amino acids. Germline V gives CDR1 LGHNA, CDR2 YNFKEQ. V was trimmed by 3 bases and J by 10 bases, leaving 24 bases between them. For the CDR3, the DNA is TGTGCCAGCAGCCAGAAGCAGGACGAAGGAGGATCTGGAGCTTTCTTT. Residues: CASSQKQDEGGSGAFF.

This clone was counted between two and nine times. The genes are TRBV7-9 and TRBJ2-1, with unresolved D. The CDR3 is 13 residues long. Deletions cut 5 bases from V and 4 bases from J, with 9 bases between. Germline CDR1 reads SEHNR; CDR2 reads FQNEAQ (reference sequence). As DNA, the CDR3 is TGTGCCAGCAGCGGTAGGGTATACAATGAGCAGTTCTTC. Protein product: CASSGRVYNEQFF. The full variable domain, its missing parts supplied by reference TRBV7-9 and TRBJ2-1, is DTGVSQNPRHKITKRGQNVTFRCDPISEHNRLYWYRQTLGQGPEFLTYFQNEAQLEKSRLLSDRFSAERPKGSFSTLEIQRTEQGDSAMYLCASSGRVYNEQFFGPGTRLTVL.

V is TRBV6-5 and J is TRBJ1-1; D perhaps matches TRBD1 (5 bases). The CDR3 contains 16 residues. V was shortened by 2 bases and J by 1 base, with 14 bases between the two germline ends. Looked up from germline, CDR1 is MNHEY and CDR2 is SVGAGI. The CDR3 sequence: CASSYLRAGRNTEAFF. The CDR3 coding sequence is TGTGCCAGCAGTTACCTGCGTGCAGGGCGGAACACTGAAGCTTTCTTT.

This clone was found a few times. The chain has TRBV2 and TRBJ1-2; no reliable D call. This CDR3 is built from 11 residues. V lost 6 bases and J lost 2, with 4 bases in between. The V gene's germline CDR1 is SNHLY and CDR2 FYNNEI. The CDR3 nucleotides are TGTGCCAGCAGGGACAACTATGGCTACACCTTC. Encoded protein: CASRDNYGYTF.

The J gene is TRBJ1-1, the V gene TRBV13; D is uncertain. In germline, CDR1 is PRHDT, CDR2 FYEKMQ (reference sequence). The germline V and J ends were trimmed by 5 bases and 0 bases, with 13 bases remaining between them. The CDR3 consists of 15 residues. This CDR3 reads CASSPRGVMNTEAFF. The CDR3 DNA reads as TGTGCCAGCAGCCCCCGGGGAGTAATGAACACTGAAGCTTTCTTT.

This clone appeared a few times. The chain combines TRBV29-1 with TRBJ2-5, with a weak D call TRBD1 (5 bases). Deletions cut 1 base from V and 2 bases from J, with 8 bases between. This CDR3 comprises 13 residues. Germline lookup yields CDR1 SQVTM and CDR2 ANQGSEA. CDR3 DNA: TGCAGCGTTGAAGTCGACAGACAAGAGACCCAGTACTTC. Its translation: CSVEVDRQETQYF.

The chain has TRBV2 and TRBJ2-2; TRBD1 might be the D (5 bases). Trimming shortened V by 6 bases and J by 7 bases, and 12 bases separated the two germline ends. Germline CDR1 reads SNHLY; CDR2 reads FYNNEI. CDR3 length: 13 residues. In nucleotides, the CDR3 is TGTGCCAGCAGAACAGGTCAGGTCGGGGAGCTGTTTTTT. Its protein product is CASRTGQVGELFF. The entire variable domain, with the rest obtained from reference TRBV2 and TRBJ2-2, is as follows: EPEVTQTPSHQVTQMGQEVILRCVPISNHLYFYWYRQILGQKVEFLVSFYNNEISEKSEIFDDQFSVERPDGSNFTLKIRSTKLEDSAMYFCASRTGQVGELFFGEGSRLTVL.

For the CDR3, the DNA is TGTGCCAGCAGTGAAGACAGGGATCTGGGATCTTTCTTT. It translates to CASSEDRDLGSFF. The chain has TRBV28 and TRBJ1-1; TRBD1 aligns across 7 bases. Germline V CDR1 and CDR2: MDHEN, SYDVKM. CDR3 size: 13 residues. V shed 5 bases and J 12 bases; nucleotides not matched to a gene: 12.